This TCR beta chain stems from a study of blood T cells in healthy people across ages. Germline V CDR1 and CDR2: DFQATT, SNEGSKA (reference sequence). V lost 0 bases and J 2 bases, leaving 11 bases between the germline ends. This CDR3 contains 14 residues. Combining a sample-barcoded 5' primer with a J-beta primer mix, a second PCR ran for 7 to 11 cycles. CDR3-containing paired-end reads numbering at least 2.5 million came from each sample. TCRdb re-called the 5' RACE reads with MiXCR, one entry per CDR3 protein. The sample has 630,000 or so distinct CDR3 sequences; about 30% are singletons. This clonotype appeared many times.

The J gene is TRBJ2-7, the V gene TRBV20-1; D gene unclear. The clonotype comes from a woman older than 75 in good health. Sequencing used blood. CDR3 in amino acids: CSARDGTSPYEQYF. The CDR3 coding sequence is TGCAGTGCTAGAGATGGCACCTCTCCCTACGAGCAGTACTTC.